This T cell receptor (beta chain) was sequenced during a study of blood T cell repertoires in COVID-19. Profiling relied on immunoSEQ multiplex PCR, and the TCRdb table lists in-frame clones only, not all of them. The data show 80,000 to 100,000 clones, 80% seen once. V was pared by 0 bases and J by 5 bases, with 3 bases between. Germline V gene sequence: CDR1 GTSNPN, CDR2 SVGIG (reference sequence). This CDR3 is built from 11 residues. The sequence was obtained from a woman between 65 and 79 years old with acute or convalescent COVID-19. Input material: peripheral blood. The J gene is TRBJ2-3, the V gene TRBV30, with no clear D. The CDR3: CAWSVLDTQYF. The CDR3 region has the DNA TGTGCCTGGAGTGTACTAGATACGCAGTATTTT. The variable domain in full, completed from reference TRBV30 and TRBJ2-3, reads SQTIHQWPATLVQPVGSPLSLECTVEGTSNPNLYWYRQAAGRGLQLLFYSVGIGQISSEVPQNLSASRPQDRQFILSSKKLLLSDSGFYLCAWSVLDTQYFGPGTRLTVL.